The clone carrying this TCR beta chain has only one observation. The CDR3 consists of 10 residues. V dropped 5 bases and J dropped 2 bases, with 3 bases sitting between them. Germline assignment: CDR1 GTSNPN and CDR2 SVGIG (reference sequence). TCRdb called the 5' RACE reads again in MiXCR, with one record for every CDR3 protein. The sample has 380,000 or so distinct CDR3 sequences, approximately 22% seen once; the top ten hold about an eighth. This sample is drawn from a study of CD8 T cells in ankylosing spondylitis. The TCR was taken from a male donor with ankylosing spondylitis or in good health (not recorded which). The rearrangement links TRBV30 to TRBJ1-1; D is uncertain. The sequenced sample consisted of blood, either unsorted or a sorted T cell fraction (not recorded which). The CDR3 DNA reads TGTGCCTGGGGAAACACTGAAGCTTTCTTT. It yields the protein CAWGNTEAFF.